The source of this TCR beta chain is a study of blood T cell repertoires in COVID-19. This table comes from immunoSEQ multiplex PCR, and its TCRdb copy is limited to in-frame clones, with some not included. Of 65,000 or so clones listed, just under 85% are singletons. Only a few counts were recorded for this clone. CDR1 and CDR2 from the germline V gene are MNHNS and SASEGT. The CDR3 covers 13 residues. The germline V and J ends were trimmed by 2 bases and 3 bases, with 6 bases remaining between them. This TCR was recovered from a man aged 60 to 75 with acute or convalescent COVID-19. The sequenced sample was peripheral blood. The V call is TRBV6-1, the J call TRBJ2-3; weak D call: TRBD2 (5 bases). The CDR3 region is CASSERGTDTQYF. The DNA for the CDR3 is TGTGCCAGCAGTGAAAGAGGGACAGATACGCAGTATTTT.